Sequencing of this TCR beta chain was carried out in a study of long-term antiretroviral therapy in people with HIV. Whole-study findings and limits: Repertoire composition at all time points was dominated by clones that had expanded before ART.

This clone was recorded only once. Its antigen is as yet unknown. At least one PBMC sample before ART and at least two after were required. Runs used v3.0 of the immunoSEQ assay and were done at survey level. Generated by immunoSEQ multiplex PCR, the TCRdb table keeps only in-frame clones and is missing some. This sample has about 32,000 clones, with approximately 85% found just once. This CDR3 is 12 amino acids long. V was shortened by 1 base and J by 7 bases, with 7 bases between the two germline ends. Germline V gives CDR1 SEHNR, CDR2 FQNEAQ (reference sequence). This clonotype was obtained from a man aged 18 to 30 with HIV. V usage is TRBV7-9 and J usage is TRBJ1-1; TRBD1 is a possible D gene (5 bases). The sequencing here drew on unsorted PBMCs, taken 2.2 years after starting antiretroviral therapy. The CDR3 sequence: CASSLGGGEAFF. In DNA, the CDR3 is TGTGCCAGCAGCTTAGGTGGGGGTGAAGCTTTCTTT.